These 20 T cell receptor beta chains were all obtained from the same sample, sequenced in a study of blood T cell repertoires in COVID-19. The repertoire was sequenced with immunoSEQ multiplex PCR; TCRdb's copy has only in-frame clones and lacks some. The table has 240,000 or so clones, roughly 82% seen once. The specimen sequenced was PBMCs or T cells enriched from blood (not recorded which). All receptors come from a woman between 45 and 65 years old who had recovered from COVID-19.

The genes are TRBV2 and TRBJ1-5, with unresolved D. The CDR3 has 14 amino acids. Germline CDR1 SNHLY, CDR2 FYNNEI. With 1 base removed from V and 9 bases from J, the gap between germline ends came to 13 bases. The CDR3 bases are TGTGCCAGCAGTGAAGGGGCAGGCTCTTGGCCCCAGCATTTT. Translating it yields CASSEGAGSWPQHF.

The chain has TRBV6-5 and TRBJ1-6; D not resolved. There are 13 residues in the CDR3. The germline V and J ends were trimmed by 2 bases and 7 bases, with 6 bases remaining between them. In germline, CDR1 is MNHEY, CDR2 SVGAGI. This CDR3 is CASSYHKNSPLHF. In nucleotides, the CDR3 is TGTGCCAGCAGTTACCACAAAAATTCACCCCTCCACTTT.

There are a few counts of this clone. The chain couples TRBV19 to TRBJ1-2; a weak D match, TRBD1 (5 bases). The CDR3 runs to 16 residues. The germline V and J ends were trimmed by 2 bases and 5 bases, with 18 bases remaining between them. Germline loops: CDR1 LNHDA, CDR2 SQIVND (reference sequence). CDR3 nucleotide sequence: TGTGCCAGTAGTATACTATCCCAGGGCCACCGTTATGGCTACACCTTC. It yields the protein CASSILSQGHRYGYTF.

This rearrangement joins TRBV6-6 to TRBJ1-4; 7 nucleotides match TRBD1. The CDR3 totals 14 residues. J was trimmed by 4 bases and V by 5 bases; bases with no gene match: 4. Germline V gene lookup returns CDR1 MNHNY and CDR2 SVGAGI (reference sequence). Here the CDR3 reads CASSGTVLNEKLFF. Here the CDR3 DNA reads TGTGCCAGCAGTGGGACAGTTCTTAATGAAAAACTGTTTTTT.

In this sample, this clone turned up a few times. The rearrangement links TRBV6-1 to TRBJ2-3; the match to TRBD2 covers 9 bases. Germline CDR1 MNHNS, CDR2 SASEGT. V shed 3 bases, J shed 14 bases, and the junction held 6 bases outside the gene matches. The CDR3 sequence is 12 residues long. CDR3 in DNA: TGTGCCAGCAGTGAGACTAGCGGTTGGCCGTATTTT. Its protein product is CASSETSGWPYF.

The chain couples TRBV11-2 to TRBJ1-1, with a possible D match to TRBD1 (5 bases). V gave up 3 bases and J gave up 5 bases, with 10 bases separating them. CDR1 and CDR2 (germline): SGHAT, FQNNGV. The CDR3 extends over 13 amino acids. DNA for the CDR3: TGTGCCAGCAGCTTGGCAGGGAAGACTGAAGCTTTCTTT. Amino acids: CASSLAGKTEAFF. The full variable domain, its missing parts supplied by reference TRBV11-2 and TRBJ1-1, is EAGVAQSPRYKIIEKRQSVAFWCNPISGHATLYWYQQILGQGPKLLIQFQNNGVVDDSQLPKDRFSAERLKGVDSTLKIQPAKLEDSAVYLCASSLAGKTEAFFGQGTRLTVV.

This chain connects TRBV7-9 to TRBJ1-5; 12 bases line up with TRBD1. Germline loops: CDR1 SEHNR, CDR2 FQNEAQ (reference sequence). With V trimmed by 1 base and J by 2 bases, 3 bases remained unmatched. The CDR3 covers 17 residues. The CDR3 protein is CASSLGDRGRGNQPQHF. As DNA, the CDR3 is TGTGCCAGCAGCTTAGGGGACAGGGGGCGAGGCAATCAGCCCCAGCATTTT.

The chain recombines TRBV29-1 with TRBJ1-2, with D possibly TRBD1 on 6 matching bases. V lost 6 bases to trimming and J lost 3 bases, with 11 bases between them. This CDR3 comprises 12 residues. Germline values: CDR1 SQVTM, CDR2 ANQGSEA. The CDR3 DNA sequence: TGCAGCGTATACAGGGTTGACTATGGCTACACCTTC. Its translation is CSVYRVDYGYTF.

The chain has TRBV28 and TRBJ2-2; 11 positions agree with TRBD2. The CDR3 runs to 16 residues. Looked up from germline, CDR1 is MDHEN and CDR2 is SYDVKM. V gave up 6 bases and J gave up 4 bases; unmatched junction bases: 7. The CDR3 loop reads CASSLAGGEATGELFF. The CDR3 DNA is TGTGCCAGCAGCTTAGCGGGAGGGGAGGCCACCGGGGAGCTGTTTTTT.

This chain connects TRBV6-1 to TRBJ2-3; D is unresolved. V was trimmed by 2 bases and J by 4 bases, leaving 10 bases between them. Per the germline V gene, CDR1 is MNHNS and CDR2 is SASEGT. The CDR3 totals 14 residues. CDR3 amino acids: CASSENSISDTQYF. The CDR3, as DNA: TGTGCCAGCAGTGAAAACTCAATTTCAGATACGCAGTATTTT.

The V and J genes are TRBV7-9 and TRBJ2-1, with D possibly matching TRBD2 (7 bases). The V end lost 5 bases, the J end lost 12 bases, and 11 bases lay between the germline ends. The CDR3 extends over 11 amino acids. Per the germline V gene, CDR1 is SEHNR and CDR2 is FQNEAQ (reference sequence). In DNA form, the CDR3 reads TGTGCCAGCAGCCTAGGGGGGGTGCAGTTCTTC. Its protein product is CASSLGGVQFF. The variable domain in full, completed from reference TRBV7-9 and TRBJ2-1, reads DTGVSQNPRHKITKRGQNVTFRCDPISEHNRLYWYRQTLGQGPEFLTYFQNEAQLEKSRLLSDRFSAERPKGSFSTLEIQRTEQGDSAMYLCASSLGGVQFFGPGTRLTVL.

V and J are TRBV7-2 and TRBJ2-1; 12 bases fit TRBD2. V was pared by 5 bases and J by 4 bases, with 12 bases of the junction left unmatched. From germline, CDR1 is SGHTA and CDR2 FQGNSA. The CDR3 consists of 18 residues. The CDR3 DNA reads TGTGCCAGCAGCCTACCTAGCGGGAGGGCCCCGAGTTACAATGAGCAGTTCTTC. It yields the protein CASSLPSGRAPSYNEQFF.

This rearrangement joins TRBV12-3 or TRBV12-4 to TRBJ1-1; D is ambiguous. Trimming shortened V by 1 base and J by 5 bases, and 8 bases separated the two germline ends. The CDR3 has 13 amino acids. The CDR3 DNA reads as TGTGCCAGCAGTTTAGGCGTTTGGACTGAAGCTTTCTTT. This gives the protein CASSLGVWTEAFF.

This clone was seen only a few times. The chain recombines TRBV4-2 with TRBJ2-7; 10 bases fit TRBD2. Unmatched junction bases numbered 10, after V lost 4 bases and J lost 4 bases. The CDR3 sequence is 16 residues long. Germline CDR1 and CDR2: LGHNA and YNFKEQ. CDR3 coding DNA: TGTGCCAGCAGCCGCCTCTGGGGACTAGCGTTTTACGAGCAGTACTTC. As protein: CASSRLWGLAFYEQYF.

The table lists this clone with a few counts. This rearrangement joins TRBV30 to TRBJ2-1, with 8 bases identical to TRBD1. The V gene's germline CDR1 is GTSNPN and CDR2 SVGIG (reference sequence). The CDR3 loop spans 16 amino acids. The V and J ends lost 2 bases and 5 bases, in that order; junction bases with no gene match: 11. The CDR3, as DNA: TGTGCCTGGAGTCGCCAGGGGGCGGGTAGACACAATGAGCAGTTCTTC. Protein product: CAWSRQGAGRHNEQFF.

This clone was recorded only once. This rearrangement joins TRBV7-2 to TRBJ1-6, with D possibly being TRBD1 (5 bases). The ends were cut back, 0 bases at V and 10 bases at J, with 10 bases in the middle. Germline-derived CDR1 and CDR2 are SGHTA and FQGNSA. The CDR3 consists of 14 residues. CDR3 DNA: TGTGCCAGCAGCTTAGCGGGGGGGGGATCACCCCTCCACTTT. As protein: CASSLAGGGSPLHF.

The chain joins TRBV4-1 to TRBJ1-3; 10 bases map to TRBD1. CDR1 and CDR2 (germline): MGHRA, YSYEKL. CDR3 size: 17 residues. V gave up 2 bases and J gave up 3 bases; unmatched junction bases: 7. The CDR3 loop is CASSQPGQGIFGNTIYF. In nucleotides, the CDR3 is TGCGCCAGCAGCCAACCGGGACAGGGGATATTTGGAAACACCATATATTTT.

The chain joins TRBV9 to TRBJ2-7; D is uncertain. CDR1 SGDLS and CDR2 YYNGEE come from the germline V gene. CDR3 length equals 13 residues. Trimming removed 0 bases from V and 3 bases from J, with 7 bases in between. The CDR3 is CASSVGLGYEQYF. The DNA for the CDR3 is TGTGCCAGCAGCGTAGGACTCGGCTACGAGCAGTACTTC.

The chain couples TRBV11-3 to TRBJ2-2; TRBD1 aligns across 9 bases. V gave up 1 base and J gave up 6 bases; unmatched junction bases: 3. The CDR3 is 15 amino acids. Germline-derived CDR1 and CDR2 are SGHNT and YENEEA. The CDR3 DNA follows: TGTGCCAGCAGCTTAGCACAGGGGGCGGCCGGGGAGCTGTTTTTT. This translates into CASSLAQGAAGELFF.

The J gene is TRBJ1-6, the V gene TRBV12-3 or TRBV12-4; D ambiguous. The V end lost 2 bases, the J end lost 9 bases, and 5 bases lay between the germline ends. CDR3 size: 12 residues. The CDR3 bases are TGTGCCAGCAGTTTATCTAGTTCACCCCTCCACTTT. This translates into CASSLSSSPLHF.